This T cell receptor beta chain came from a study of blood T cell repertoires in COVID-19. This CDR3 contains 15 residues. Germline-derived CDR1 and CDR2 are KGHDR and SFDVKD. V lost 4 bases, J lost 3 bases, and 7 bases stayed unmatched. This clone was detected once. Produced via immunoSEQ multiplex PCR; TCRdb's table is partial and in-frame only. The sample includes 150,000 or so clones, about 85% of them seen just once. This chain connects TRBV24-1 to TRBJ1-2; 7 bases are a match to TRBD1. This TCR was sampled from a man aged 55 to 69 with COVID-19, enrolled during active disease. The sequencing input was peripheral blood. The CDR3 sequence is CATSDPQGDHYGYTF. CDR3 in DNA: TGTGCCACCAGTGACCCTCAGGGGGATCACTATGGCTACACCTTC.